A single sample is the source of the 19 T cell receptor beta chains below, sequenced in a study of T cell responses to AZD1222 COVID-19 vaccine. Sequencing was performed with immunoSEQ multiplex PCR; in TCRdb, only in-frame clones are kept and a portion is missing. Of 160,000 or so clones in the sample, more than 85% were seen once. The sample was peripheral blood, taken 28 days after the second AZD1222 dose. All receptors derive from an adult who received the AZD1222 COVID-19 vaccine.

The chain combines TRBV19 with TRBJ1-1; possible D gene TRBD1, 5 bases. The germline CDR1 and CDR2 sequences are LNHDA and SQIVND (reference sequence). Between the trimmed V and J ends, which lost 9 bases and 5 bases, there was a span of 16 bases. The CDR3 contains 13 residues. CDR3 residues: CASGAIPGTEAFF. For the CDR3, the DNA is TGTGCCAGCGGGGCGATCCCGGGGACTGAAGCTTTCTTT. The whole variable domain, filled in from reference TRBV19 and TRBJ1-1, reads DGGITQSPKYLFRKEGQNVTLSCEQNLNHDAMYWYRQDPGQGLRLIYYSQIVNDFQKGDIAEGYSVSREKKESFPLTVTSAQKNPTAFYLCASGAIPGTEAFFGQGTRLTVV.

CDR3 sequence: CASSSLLSGMNTEAFF. Here the CDR3 DNA reads TGCGCCAGCAGCTCCCTTCTCTCCGGTATGAACACTGAAGCTTTCTTT. This rearrangement joins TRBV4-1 to TRBJ1-1; D gene ambiguous. This CDR3 region has 16 residues. V shed 5 bases and J shed 0 bases, with 16 bases lying between them. Germline CDR1 reads MGHRA; CDR2 reads YSYEKL.

The V and J genes are TRBV7-9 and TRBJ1-5; D not certain. This CDR3 contains 15 residues. Trimming pared 0 bases from V and 3 bases from J, leaving 9 bases between. Germline lookup yields CDR1 SEHNR and CDR2 FQNEAQ (reference sequence). CDR3 sequence: CASSLAENHNQPQHF. The CDR3 region has the DNA TGTGCCAGCAGCTTAGCTGAAAACCACAATCAGCCCCAGCATTTT.

The J gene is TRBJ2-7, the V gene TRBV11-3; TRBD1 matches 9 bases. J was trimmed by 2 bases and V by 6 bases; bases with no gene match: 14. This CDR3 region has 17 residues. Germline CDR1 SGHNT, CDR2 YENEEA. In DNA, the CDR3 is TGTGCCAGCAGTCCGGGACAGGGATCCACGGCCGCCTACGAGCAGTACTTC. Its protein is CASSPGQGSTAAYEQYF.

The chain couples TRBV13 to TRBJ1-2; D call uncertain. The V end was cut by 0 bases, the J end by 4 bases, with 6 bases between. The CDR3 runs 13 residues. The germline CDR1 and CDR2 sequences are PRHDT and FYEKMQ (reference sequence). The CDR3, as DNA: TGTGCCAGCAGCTTAGGGTCCTTCTATGGCTACACCTTC. It codes for CASSLGSFYGYTF.

The chain combines TRBV9 with TRBJ1-1; D not certain. This CDR3 contains 11 residues. The germline V gene encodes CDR1 SGDLS and CDR2 YYNGEE. With 7 bases removed from V and 3 bases from J, the gap between germline ends came to 7 bases. The CDR3 nucleotides read TGTGCCAGCCACAGTCACACTGAAGCTTTCTTT. Its translation is CASHSHTEAFF.

The chain carries TRBV9 and TRBJ2-5; no reliable D call. The CDR3 consists of 14 residues. The V and J ends lost 0 bases and 3 bases respectively, with 9 bases between them. The germline V gene encodes CDR1 SGDLS and CDR2 YYNGEE. CDR3: CASSVGRREETQYF. The CDR3 DNA is TGTGCCAGCAGCGTAGGTCGTAGGGAAGAGACCCAGTACTTC.

The chain couples TRBV9 to TRBJ2-5; 8 bases match TRBD1. Germline CDR1 reads SGDLS; CDR2 reads YYNGEE. Germline trimming cut 0 bases from V and 4 bases from J; bases unmatched to any gene: 14. This CDR3 has 18 residues. The CDR3 nucleotides are TGTGCCAGCAGCGTAGGGAAACAGGGGGGTTCAGGTTTAGAGACCCAGTACTTC. It specifies CASSVGKQGGSGLETQYF.

The sample holds one count of this clone. The CDR3 here is CASSRGSDSPLHF. Written as DNA, the CDR3 is TGTGCCAGCAGCCGGGGATCAGACTCACCCCTCCACTTT. The rearrangement joins TRBV4-2 to TRBJ1-6; unclear D gene. The V gene lost 4 bases and the J gene lost 10 bases, with 11 bases spanning the gap. This CDR3 is built from 13 residues. Germline V gives CDR1 LGHNA, CDR2 YNFKEQ.

The V call is TRBV7-9, the J call TRBJ1-5; TRBD1 matches 7 bases. CDR3 length: 15 residues. The J segment lost 6 bases and the V segment lost 5 bases, leaving 10 bases of the junction unmatched. CDR1 SEHNR and CDR2 FQNEAQ come from the germline V gene (reference sequence). The CDR3: CASSPPDRDGQPQHF. The CDR3 nucleotides are TGTGCCAGCAGCCCCCCCGACAGGGATGGTCAGCCCCAGCATTTT.

The chain employs TRBV3-1 (or the pseudogene TRBV3-2) and TRBJ2-1, with D hard to call. Between the trimmed V and J ends, which lost 2 bases and 0 bases, there was a span of 20 bases. This CDR3 contains 19 residues. The germline CDR1 and CDR2 sequences are LGHDT and YNNKEL (reference sequence). This chain's CDR3 is CASSQLDWGYSSSYNEQFF. CDR3 sequence (DNA): TGTGCCAGCAGCCAACTTGACTGGGGATACAGTAGCTCCTACAATGAGCAGTTCTTC.

This clone was recorded only once. The chain employs TRBV16 and TRBJ2-5, with D perhaps matching TRBD1 (5 bases). The CDR3 runs to 15 residues. CDR1 KGHSY and CDR2 FQNENV come from the germline V gene. V was pared by 0 bases and J by 1 base, with 9 bases between. Here the CDR3 reads CASSQSRTPQETQYF. Here the CDR3 DNA reads TGTGCCAGCAGCCAATCCAGGACACCCCAAGAGACCCAGTACTTC.

The chain links TRBV25-1 to TRBJ1-1; the D is unclear. The CDR3 spans 11 residues. The V gene lost 5 bases and the J gene lost 10 bases, with 11 bases spanning the gap. The germline V gene has CDR1 MGHDK and CDR2 SYGVNS. The CDR3 protein is CASSNPRGAFF. The CDR3 DNA sequence: TGTGCCAGCAGTAACCCCCGGGGAGCTTTCTTT.

A remark on this clone: This same CDR3 is encoded by further DNA sequences in the sample. The chain carries TRBV27 and TRBJ1-3; D is unresolved. The germline V and J ends were trimmed by 6 bases and 1 base, with 7 bases remaining between them. This CDR3 is built from 13 residues. Germline CDR1 is MNHEY and CDR2 is SMNVEV (reference sequence). CDR3 nucleotide sequence: TGTGCCAGCAGCCGGGGATCTGGAAACACCATATATTTT. It codes for CASSRGSGNTIYF.

The chain is built from TRBV25-1 and TRBJ2-5, with D uncertain. V was trimmed by 4 bases and J by 7 bases, leaving 10 bases between them. The CDR3 is 12 amino acids. The germline V gene encodes CDR1 MGHDK and CDR2 SYGVNS. The CDR3 coding sequence is TGTGCCAGCAGTGTAACGTCCGGGACCCAGTACTTC. Translated: CASSVTSGTQYF.

The chain carries TRBV3-1 (or the pseudogene TRBV3-2) and TRBJ2-3; TRBD2 aligns across 15 bases. The CDR3 consists of 17 residues. After removal of 3 bases from V and 7 bases from J, the junction contained 8 bases not matched to a gene. The germline gives CDR1 LGHDT, CDR2 YNNKEL (reference sequence). In nucleotides, the CDR3 is TGTGCCAGCAGCCATCGGACTAGCGGGGGGGCCAGGTATACGCAGTATTTT. Amino acids: CASSHRTSGGARYTQYF.

The V gene is TRBV5-5, the J gene TRBJ1-1; D remains unclear. The germline V gene encodes CDR1 SGHKS and CDR2 YYEKEE (reference sequence). V was shortened by 3 bases and J by 6 bases, with 12 bases between the two germline ends. This CDR3 has 13 residues. Written as DNA, the CDR3 is TGTGCCAGCAGCTCGGAGGGTCTGTCTGAAGCTTTCTTT. Protein product: CASSSEGLSEAFF.

CDR3 in DNA: TGTGCCAGCAGCCCCTTACTAGGGGAGCAGTTCTTC. It encodes CASSPLLGEQFF. The chain is built from TRBV7-9 and TRBJ2-1; D may be TRBD2 (5 bases). V dropped 5 bases and J dropped 10 bases, with 12 bases sitting between them. Per germline, CDR1 SEHNR and CDR2 FQNEAQ (reference sequence). This CDR3 spans 12 amino acids.

The V gene is TRBV30, the J gene TRBJ2-7, with a possible D match to TRBD1 (6 bases). CDR3 length: 13 residues. V was pared by 3 bases and J by 4 bases, with 13 bases between. The V gene's germline CDR1 is GTSNPN and CDR2 SVGIG (reference sequence). The CDR3 loop is CAWRAQGWYEQYF. The CDR3 coding sequence is TGTGCCTGGAGGGCACAGGGCTGGTACGAGCAGTACTTC.